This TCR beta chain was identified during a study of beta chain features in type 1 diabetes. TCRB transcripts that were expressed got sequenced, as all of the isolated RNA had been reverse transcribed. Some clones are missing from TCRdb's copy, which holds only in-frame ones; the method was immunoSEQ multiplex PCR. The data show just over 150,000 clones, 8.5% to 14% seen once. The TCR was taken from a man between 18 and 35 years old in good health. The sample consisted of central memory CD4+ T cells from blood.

Written as DNA, the CDR3 is TGTGCCAGCAGCGTAGTCCCGAACTCTGGGGCCAACGTCCTGACTTTC. Its protein product is CASSVVPNSGANVLTF. The genes are TRBV9 and TRBJ2-6; no definite D call. This CDR3 is 16 amino acids long. The germline gives CDR1 SGDLS, CDR2 YYNGEE. Trimming pared 0 bases from V and 0 bases from J, leaving 7 bases between.